Presented here are 13 T cell receptor beta chains from one specimen sequenced in a study of blood T cell repertoires in COVID-19. The assay was immunoSEQ multiplex PCR, and TCRdb's table has in-frame clones only and misses some. The repertoire holds about 320,000 clones, with about 89% as singletons. Sequences were obtained from PBMCs or T cells enriched from blood (not recorded which). Receptors originate from a man aged 55 to 70 who had recovered from COVID-19.

This clone showed up just once. The chain combines TRBV25-1 with TRBJ2-3; 9 bases are shared with TRBD2. The CDR3 loop spans 17 amino acids. V was pared by 1 base and J by 6 bases, with 11 bases of the junction left unmatched. Germline V gene data show CDR1 as MGHDK and CDR2 as SYGVNS. CDR3 nucleotides: TGTGCCAGCAGTGAATTAGTGGCGGGAGGGCTTAAGGATACGCAGTATTTT. As protein: CASSELVAGGLKDTQYF.

This clone came up once. J is TRBJ2-7 and V is TRBV5-6, with 7 bases identical to TRBD1. CDR3 length: 16 residues. Germline V gene data show CDR1 as SGHDT and CDR2 as YYEEEE. V dropped 1 base and J dropped 2; count of bases not matched to a gene: 9. The CDR3 region is CASSLFGLQGTYEQYF. For the CDR3, the DNA is TGTGCCAGCAGCTTGTTCGGTCTACAGGGGACCTACGAGCAGTACTTC.

The V gene is TRBV28, the J gene TRBJ1-2; D gene uncertain. Germline V gene lookup returns CDR1 MDHEN and CDR2 SYDVKM. V lost 3 bases and J lost 3, with 8 bases in between. There are 13 residues in the CDR3. CDR3 amino acids: CASSFPADYGYTF. DNA for the CDR3: TGTGCCAGCAGTTTTCCGGCGGACTATGGCTACACCTTC.

This clone was counted a single time. This sequence joins TRBV11-2 and TRBJ2-2; TRBD1 aligns across 7 bases. Trimming removed 3 bases from V and 2 bases from J; junction bases left unmatched: 9. The CDR3 totals 17 residues. The germline CDR1 and CDR2 sequences are SGHAT and FQNNGV. The CDR3 reads CASSFKGAWGNTGELFF. Written as DNA, the CDR3 is TGTGCCAGCAGCTTTAAGGGGGCCTGGGGAAACACCGGGGAGCTGTTTTTT. Drawing the rest from reference TRBV11-2 and TRBJ2-2, the complete variable domain is EAGVAQSPRYKIIEKRQSVAFWCNPISGHATLYWYQQILGQGPKLLIQFQNNGVVDDSQLPKDRFSAERLKGVDSTLKIQPAKLEDSAVYLCASSFKGAWGNTGELFFGEGSRLTVL.

The J gene is TRBJ1-6, the V gene TRBV6-1; maybe TRBD1 (5 bases). Germline V lookup: CDR1 MNHNS, CDR2 SASEGT. CDR3 length equals 16 residues. The germline V and J ends were trimmed by 2 bases and 8 bases, with 16 bases remaining between them. Here the CDR3 DNA reads TGTGCCAGCAGTGAATATCATGGGGGAGGTGATTCACCCCTCCACTTT. This translates into CASSEYHGGGDSPLHF.

The V and J genes are TRBV6-5 and TRBJ2-1; D gene unclear. The V end was cut by 8 bases, the J end by 8 bases, with 19 bases between. This CDR3 is 14 amino acids long. Germline CDR1 reads MNHEY; CDR2 reads SVGAGI. CDR3 protein: CASRSARFKDEQFF. Written as DNA, the CDR3 is TGTGCCAGCCGTTCTGCCAGGTTCAAGGATGAGCAGTTCTTC.

The CDR3 reads CASSPTGGYNEQFF. The CDR3 nucleotides are TGTGCCAGCAGCCCCACCGGGGGCTACAATGAGCAGTTCTTC. The chain has TRBV7-2 and TRBJ2-1; possibly TRBD2 for D (6 bases). Germline CDR1 SGHTA, CDR2 FQGNSA. CDR3 length: 14 residues. V lost 5 bases and J 3 bases, leaving 11 bases between the germline ends.

The J gene is TRBJ2-7, the V gene TRBV19; TRBD1 matches 8 bases. The V gene end was trimmed by 1 base and the J gene end by 3 bases; junction bases not matched to a gene: 5. This CDR3 is 15 amino acids long. Germline CDR1 LNHDA, CDR2 SQIVND (reference sequence). As DNA, the CDR3 is TGTGCCAGTAGTATAGTCGGACAGGGTGTCTACGAGCAGTACTTC. Encoded protein: CASSIVGQGVYEQYF.

The rearrangement uses TRBV3-1 (or the pseudogene TRBV3-2) and TRBJ2-5; 12 bases are a match to TRBD2. The CDR3 spans 16 residues. V lost 1 base to trimming and J lost 4 bases; unmatched junction nucleotides: 4. Germline loops: CDR1 LGHDT, CDR2 YNNKEL (reference sequence). CDR3 sequence reads: CASSQGLAGVSETQYF. The CDR3 DNA sequence: TGTGCCAGCAGCCAAGGACTAGCGGGAGTTTCAGAGACCCAGTACTTC.

This clone was recorded a few times. The V gene is TRBV5-4, the J gene TRBJ1-6, with D perhaps matching TRBD1 (6 bases). The germline gives CDR1 SGHNT, CDR2 YYREEE (reference sequence). The ends were cut back, 2 bases at V and 9 bases at J, with 12 bases in the middle. This CDR3 is 14 amino acids long. CDR3 bases: TGTGCCAGCAGCTTACAGGGAGACGGTTCACCCCTCCACTTT. Its protein product is CASSLQGDGSPLHF.

The chain recombines TRBV6-2 or TRBV6-3 with TRBJ2-4; D perhaps matches TRBD2 (5 bases). In germline, CDR1 is MNHEY, CDR2 SVGEGT. Trimming removed 2 bases at V and 0 bases at J, with 11 bases between. The CDR3 is 16 amino acids. CDR3 nucleotides: TGTGCCAGCAGTTACCGGGGTGAGCGAGCCAAAAACATTCAGTACTTC. This translates into CASSYRGERAKNIQYF.

This sequence joins TRBV25-1 and TRBJ2-2; D is perhaps TRBD2 (6 bases). From germline, CDR1 is MGHDK and CDR2 SYGVNS. Trimming stripped 4 bases from V and 7 bases from J, with 10 bases between. The CDR3 loop spans 13 amino acids. CDR3 nucleotides: TGTGCCAGCAGTGGGGCGGGGTTCGGGGAGCTGTTTTTT. It specifies CASSGAGFGELFF.

This clone was counted once. The V gene is TRBV9, the J gene TRBJ2-1; a possible D gene is TRBD2 (6 bases). V lost 0 bases and J 3 bases, leaving 10 bases between the germline ends. Germline-derived CDR1 and CDR2 are SGDLS and YYNGEE. This CDR3 has 15 amino acids. CDR3 residues: CASSVEGSGYNEQFF. CDR3 bases: TGTGCCAGCAGCGTAGAGGGTAGCGGCTACAATGAGCAGTTCTTC.